One and the same sample provided the 3 T cell receptor beta chains below, sequenced in a study of identical twins. TCRdb re-analysed the 5' RACE reads in MiXCR, keeping a single row per CDR3 protein. The sample contains approximately 600,000 distinct CDR3 sequences, roughly 7.2% of which appear only once. The same sample was also used in a study of yellow fever vaccine responses in identical twins.

Sequenced sample: PBMCs. The receptors derive from a woman between 18 and 29 years old in good health.

This clonotype was observed many times. The chain recombines TRBV4-1 with TRBJ1-5, with 7 nucleotides matching TRBD1. From germline, CDR1 is MGHRA and CDR2 YSYEKL. V gave up 0 bases and J gave up 9 bases; unmatched junction bases: 5. The CDR3 contains 14 residues. This chain's CDR3 is CASSQDRAGGPQHF. DNA of the CDR3: TGCGCCAGCAGCCAAGATAGGGCAGGGGGGCCCCAGCATTTT.

The chain joins TRBV7-2 to TRBJ2-1, with 10 bases fitting TRBD2. This CDR3 has 15 amino acids. V lost 6 bases, J lost 9 bases, and 11 bases stayed unmatched. Per germline, CDR1 SGHTA and CDR2 FQGNSA. The CDR3 reads CASSRRSGGFTEQFF. CDR3 sequence (DNA): TGTGCCAGCAGTAGGCGTAGCGGGGGGTTCACTGAGCAGTTCTTC.

This chain joins TRBV20-1 and TRBJ1-4, with a possible D match to TRBD1 (5 bases). The CDR3 runs to 15 residues. Trimming pared 3 bases from V and 0 bases from J, leaving 11 bases between. The germline V gene encodes CDR1 DFQATT and CDR2 SNEGSKA (reference sequence). The CDR3 spells CSASRDRATNEKLFF. The CDR3 nucleotides are TGCAGTGCTAGTCGGGACCGAGCAACTAATGAAAAACTGTTTTTT.